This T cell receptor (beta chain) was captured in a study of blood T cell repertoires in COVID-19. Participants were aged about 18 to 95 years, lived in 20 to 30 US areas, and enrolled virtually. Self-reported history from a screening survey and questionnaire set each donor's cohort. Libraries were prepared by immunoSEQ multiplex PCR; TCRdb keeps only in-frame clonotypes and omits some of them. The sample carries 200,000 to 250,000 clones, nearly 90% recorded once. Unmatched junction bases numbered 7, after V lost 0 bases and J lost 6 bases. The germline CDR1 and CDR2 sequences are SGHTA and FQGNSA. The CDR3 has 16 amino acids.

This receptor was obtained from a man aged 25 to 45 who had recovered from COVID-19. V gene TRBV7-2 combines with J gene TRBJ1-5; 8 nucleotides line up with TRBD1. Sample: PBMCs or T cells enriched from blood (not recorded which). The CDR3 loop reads CASSLAGGQGFQPQHF. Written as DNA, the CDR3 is TGTGCCAGCAGCTTAGCCGGTGGACAGGGATTTCAGCCCCAGCATTTT.